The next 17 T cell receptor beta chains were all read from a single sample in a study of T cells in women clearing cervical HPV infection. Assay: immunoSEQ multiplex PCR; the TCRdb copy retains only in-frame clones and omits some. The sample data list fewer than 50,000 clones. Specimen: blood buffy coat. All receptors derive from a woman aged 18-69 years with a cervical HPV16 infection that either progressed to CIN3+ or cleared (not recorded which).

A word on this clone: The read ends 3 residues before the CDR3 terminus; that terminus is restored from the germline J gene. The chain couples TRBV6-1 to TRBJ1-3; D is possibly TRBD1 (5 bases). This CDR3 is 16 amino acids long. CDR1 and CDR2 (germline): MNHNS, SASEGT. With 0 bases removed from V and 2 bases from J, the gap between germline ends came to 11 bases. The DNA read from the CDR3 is TGTGCCAGCAGTGAAGCGCTTAGGACAACTGGAAACACC. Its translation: CASSEALRTTGNT. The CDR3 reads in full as CASSEALRTTGNTIYF.

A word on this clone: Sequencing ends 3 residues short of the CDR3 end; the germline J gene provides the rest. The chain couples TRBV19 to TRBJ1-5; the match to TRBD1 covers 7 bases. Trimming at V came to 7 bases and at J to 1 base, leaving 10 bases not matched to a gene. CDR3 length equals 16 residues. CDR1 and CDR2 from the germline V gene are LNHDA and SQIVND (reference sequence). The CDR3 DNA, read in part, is TGTGCCAGTAAAGCCAGGGGGAGTAGGAGCAATCAGCCC. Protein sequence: CASKARGSRSNQP. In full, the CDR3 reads CASKARGSRSNQPQHF. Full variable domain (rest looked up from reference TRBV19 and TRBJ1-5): DGGITQSPKYLFRKEGQNVTLSCEQNLNHDAMYWYRQDPGQGLRLIYYSQIVNDFQKGDIAEGYSVSREKKESFPLTVTSAQKNPTAFYLCASKARGSRSNQPQHFGDGTRLSIL.

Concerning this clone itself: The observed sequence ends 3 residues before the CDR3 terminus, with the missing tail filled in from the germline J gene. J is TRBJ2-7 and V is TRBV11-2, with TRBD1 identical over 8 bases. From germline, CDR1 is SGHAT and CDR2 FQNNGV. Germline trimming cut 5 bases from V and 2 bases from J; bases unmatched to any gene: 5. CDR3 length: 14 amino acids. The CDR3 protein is CASSRTGLAYEQYF. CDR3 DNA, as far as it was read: TGTGCCAGCAGCCGGACAGGGCTTGCCTACGAG.

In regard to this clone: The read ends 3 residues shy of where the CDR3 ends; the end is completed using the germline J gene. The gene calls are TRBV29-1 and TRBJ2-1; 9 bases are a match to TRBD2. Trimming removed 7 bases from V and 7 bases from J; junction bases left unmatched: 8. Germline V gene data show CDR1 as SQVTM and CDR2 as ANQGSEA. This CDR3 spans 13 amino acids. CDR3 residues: CSGRGGKKNEQFF. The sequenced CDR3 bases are TGCAGCGGGCGGGGGGGAAAAAAAAATGAG.

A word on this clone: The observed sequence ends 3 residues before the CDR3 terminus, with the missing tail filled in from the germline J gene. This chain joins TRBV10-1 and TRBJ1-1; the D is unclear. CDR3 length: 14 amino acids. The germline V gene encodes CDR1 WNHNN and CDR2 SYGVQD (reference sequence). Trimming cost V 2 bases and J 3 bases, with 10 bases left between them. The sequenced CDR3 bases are TGCGCCAGCAGTGAGCGGGTCGCGGACACTGAA. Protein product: CASSERVADTE. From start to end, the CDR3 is CASSERVADTEAFF.

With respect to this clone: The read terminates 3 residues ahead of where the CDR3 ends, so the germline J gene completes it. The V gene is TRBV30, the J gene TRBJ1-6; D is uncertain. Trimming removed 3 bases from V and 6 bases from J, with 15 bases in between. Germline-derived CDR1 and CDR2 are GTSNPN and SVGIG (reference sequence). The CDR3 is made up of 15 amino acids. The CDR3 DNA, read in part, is TGTGCCTGGAGACTTCAAGCGCTTACTAATTCACCC. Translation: CAWRLQALTNSP. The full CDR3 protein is CAWRLQALTNSPLHF.

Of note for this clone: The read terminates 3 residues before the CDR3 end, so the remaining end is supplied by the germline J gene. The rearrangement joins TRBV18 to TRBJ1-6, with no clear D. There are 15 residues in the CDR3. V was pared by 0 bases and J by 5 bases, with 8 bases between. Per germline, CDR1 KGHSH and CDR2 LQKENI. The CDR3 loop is CASSPPSLHNSPLHF. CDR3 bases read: TGTGCCAGCTCACCACCAAGCCTCCATAATTCACCC.

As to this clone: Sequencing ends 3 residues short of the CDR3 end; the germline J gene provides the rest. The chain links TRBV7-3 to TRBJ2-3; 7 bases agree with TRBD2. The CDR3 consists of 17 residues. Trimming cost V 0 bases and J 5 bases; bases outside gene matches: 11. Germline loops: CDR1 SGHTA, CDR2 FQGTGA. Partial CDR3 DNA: TGTGCCAGCAGCTTAACGGACGCGGGAGTGGTGGGAGATACG. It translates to CASSLTDAGVVGDT. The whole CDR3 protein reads CASSLTDAGVVGDTQYF.

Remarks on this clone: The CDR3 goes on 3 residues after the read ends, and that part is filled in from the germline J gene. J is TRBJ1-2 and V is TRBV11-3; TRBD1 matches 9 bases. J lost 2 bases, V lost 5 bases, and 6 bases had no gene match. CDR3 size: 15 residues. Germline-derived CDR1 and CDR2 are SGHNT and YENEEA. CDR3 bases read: TGTGCCAGCAGCCACCGGGACAGGGCCAACTATGGC. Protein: CASSHRDRANYG. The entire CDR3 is CASSHRDRANYGYTF.

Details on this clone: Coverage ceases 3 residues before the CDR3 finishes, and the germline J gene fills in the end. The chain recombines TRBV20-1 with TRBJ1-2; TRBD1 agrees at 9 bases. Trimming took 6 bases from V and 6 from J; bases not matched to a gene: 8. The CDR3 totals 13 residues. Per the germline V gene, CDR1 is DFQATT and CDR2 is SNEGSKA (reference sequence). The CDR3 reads CSATGDRAHGYTF. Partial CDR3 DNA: TGCAGTGCAACCGGGGACAGGGCCCATGGC.

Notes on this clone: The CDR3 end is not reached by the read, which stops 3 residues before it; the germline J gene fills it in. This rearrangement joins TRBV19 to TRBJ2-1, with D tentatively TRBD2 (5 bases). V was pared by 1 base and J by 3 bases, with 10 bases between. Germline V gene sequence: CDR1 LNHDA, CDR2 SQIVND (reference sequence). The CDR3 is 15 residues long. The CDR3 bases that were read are TGTGCCAGTAGTATAGTAGACGAGGGCTACAATGAG. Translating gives CASSIVDEGYNE. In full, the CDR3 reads CASSIVDEGYNEQFF. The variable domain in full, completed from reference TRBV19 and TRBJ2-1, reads DGGITQSPKYLFRKEGQNVTLSCEQNLNHDAMYWYRQDPGQGLRLIYYSQIVNDFQKGDIAEGYSVSREKKESFPLTVTSAQKNPTAFYLCASSIVDEGYNEQFFGPGTRLTVL.

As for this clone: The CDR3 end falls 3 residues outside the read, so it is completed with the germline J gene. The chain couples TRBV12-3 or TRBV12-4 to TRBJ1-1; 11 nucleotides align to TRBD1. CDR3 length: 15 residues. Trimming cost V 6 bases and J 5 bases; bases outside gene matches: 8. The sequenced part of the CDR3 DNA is TGTGCCAGCAGCTCCCCGGACAGGGGGCAGACTGAA. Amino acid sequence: CASSSPDRGQTE. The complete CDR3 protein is CASSSPDRGQTEAFF.

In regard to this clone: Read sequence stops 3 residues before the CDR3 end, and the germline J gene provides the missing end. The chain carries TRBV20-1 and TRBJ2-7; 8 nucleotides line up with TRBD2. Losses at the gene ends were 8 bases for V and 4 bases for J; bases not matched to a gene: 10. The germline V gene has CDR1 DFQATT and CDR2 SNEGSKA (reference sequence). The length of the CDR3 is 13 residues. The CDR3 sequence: CSSGGRFDYEQYF. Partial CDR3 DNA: TGCAGTAGTGGCGGGAGGTTTGATTACGAG.

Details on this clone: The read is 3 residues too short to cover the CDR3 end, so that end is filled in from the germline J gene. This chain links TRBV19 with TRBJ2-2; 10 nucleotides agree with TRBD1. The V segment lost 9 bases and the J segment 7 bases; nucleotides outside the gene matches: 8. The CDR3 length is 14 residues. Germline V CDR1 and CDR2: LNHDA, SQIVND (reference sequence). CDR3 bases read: TGTGCCAGCGGGACAGGGGTCGCGGGCGGGGAG. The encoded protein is CASGTGVAGGE. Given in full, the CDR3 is CASGTGVAGGELFF.

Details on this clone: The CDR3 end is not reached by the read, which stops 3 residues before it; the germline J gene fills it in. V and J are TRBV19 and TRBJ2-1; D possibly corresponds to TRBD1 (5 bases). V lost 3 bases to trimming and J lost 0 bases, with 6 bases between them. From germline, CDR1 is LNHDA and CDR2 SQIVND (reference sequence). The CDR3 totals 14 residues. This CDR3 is CASSIQGSYNEQFF. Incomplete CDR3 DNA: TGTGCCAGTAGTATTCAGGGCTCCTACAATGAG.

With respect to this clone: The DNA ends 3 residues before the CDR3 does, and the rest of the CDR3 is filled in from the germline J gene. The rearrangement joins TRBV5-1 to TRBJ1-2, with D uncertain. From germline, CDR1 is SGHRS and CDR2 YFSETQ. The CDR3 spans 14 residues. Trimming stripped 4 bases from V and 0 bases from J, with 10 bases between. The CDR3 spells CASSTPVANYGYTF. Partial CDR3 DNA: TGCGCCAGCAGCACGCCGGTCGCTAACTATGGC.

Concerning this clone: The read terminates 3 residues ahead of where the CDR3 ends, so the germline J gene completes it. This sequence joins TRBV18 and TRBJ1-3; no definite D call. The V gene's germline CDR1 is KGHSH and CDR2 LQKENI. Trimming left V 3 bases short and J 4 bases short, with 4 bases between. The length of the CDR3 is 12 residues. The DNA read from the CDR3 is TGTGCCAGCTCACCCCCAGGAAACACC. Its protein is CASSPPGNT. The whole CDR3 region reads CASSPPGNTIYF.